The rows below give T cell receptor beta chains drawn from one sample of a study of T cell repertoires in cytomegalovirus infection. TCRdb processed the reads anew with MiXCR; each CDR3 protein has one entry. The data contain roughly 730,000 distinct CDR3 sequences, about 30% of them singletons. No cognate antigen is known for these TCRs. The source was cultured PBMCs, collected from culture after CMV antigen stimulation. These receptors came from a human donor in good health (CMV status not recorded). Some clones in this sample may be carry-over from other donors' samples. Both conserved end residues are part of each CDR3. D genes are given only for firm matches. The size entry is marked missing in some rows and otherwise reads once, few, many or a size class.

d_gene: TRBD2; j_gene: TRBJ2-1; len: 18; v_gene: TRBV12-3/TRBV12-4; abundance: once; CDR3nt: TGTGCCAGCAGCACCGCCCCCCATAGCGGGAGCGTAAACAATGAGCAGTTCTTC; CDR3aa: CASSTAPHSGSVNNEQFF
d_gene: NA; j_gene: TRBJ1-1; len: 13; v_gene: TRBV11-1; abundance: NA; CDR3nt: TGTGCCAGCAGCCCACAGCAGAACACTGAAGCTTTCTTT; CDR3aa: CASSPQQNTEAFF
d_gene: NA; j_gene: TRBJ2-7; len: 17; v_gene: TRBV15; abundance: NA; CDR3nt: TGTGCCACCAGCAGAGATCTCATGGCAGTGGGGGCGTACGAGCAGTACTTC; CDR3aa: CATSRDLMAVGAYEQYF
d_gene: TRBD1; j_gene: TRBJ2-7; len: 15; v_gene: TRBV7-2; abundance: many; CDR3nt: TGTGCCAGCAGCTTACCACGGACAGGGTCCTACGAGCAGTACTTC; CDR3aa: CASSLPRTGSYEQYF
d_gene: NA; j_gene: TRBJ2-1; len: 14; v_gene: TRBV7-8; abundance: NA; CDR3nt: TGTGCCAGCAGCCCCACTTCAAGTTTCAATGAGCAGTTCTTC; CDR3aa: CASSPTSSFNEQFF
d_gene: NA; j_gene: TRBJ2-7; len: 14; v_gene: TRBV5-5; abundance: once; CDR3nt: TGTGCCAGCAGCGACACACCCATATCGAAGTACCAGTACTTC; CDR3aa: CASSDTPISKYQYF
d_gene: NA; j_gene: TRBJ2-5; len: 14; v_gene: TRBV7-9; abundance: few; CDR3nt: TGTGCCAGCCGATTACTAGACATTGCGGAGACCCAGTACTTC; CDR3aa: CASRLLDIAETQYF
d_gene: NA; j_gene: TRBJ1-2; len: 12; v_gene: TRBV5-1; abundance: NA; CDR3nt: TGCGCCAGCAGCCCCCTAGGGGAGGGCTACACCTTC; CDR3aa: CASSPLGEGYTF
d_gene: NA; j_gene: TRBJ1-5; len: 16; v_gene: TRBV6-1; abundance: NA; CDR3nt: TGTGCCAGCACCGCCTGGGATAGGGGGTCCAATCAGCCCCAGCATTTT; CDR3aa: CASTAWDRGSNQPQHF
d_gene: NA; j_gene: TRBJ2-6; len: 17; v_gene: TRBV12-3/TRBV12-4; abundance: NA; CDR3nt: TGTGCCAGCAGTTTCGGCAGGGGTCTCTCTGGGGCCAACGTCCTGACTTTC; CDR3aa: CASSFGRGLSGANVLTF
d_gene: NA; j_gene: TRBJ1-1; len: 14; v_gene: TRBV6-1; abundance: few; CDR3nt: TGTGCCAGCAGTGAACTTGGGTCGGGCACTGAAGCTTTCTTT; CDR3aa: CASSELGSGTEAFF
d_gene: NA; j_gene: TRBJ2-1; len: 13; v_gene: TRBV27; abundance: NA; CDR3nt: TGTGCCAGCAGTGCAGGGCGGGACAATGAGCAGTTCTTC; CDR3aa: CASSAGRDNEQFF
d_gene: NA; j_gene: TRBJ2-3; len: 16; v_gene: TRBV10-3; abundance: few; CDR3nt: TGTGCCATCAGTGAGTCGATGGGAAGAGGCACAGATACGCAGTATTTT; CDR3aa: CAISESMGRGTDTQYF